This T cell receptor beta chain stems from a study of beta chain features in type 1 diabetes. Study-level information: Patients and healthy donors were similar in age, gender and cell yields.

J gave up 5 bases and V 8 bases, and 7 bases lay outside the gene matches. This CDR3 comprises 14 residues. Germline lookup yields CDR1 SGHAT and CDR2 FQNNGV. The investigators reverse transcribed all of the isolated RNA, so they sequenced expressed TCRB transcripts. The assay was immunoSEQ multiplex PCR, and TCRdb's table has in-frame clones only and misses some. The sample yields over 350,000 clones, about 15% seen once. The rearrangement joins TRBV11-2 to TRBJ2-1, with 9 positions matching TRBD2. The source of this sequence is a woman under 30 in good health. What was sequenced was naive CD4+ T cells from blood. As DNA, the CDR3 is TGTGCCAGCGGACTAGCGCGGGCCAACAATGAGCAGTTCTTC. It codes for CASGLARANNEQFF.